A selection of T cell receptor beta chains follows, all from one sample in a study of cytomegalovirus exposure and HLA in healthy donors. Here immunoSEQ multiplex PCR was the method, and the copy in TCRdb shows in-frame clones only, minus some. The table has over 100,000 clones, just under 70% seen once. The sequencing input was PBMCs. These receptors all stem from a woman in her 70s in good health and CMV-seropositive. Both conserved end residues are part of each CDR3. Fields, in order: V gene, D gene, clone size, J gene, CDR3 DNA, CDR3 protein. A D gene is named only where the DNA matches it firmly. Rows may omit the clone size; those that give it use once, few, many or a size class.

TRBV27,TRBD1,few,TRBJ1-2,TGTGCCAGCAGTCCGTCGACAGGGAATTATGGCTACACCTTC,CASSPSTGNYGYTF
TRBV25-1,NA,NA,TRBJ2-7,TGTGCCAGCAGTGAATATGGGGCGGGGTCCTACGAGCAGTACTTC,CASSEYGAGSYEQYF
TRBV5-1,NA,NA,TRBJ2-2,TGCGCCAGCAGCCCGGGTAGGTCCGGCACCGGGGAGCTGTTTTTT,CASSPGRSGTGELFF
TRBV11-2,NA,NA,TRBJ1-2,TGTGCCAGCAGGGGTTTGGGGGGTACGAACTATGGCTACACCTTC,CASRGLGGTNYGYTF
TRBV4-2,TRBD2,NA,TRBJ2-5,TGTGCCAGCAGCATAGAGGAGGCGGGGGGGTACCAAGAGACCCAGTACTTC,CASSIEEAGGYQETQYF
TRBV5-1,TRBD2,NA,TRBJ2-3,TGCGCCAGCAGCCCATCTGGACTAGCGGAGGGGGATACGCAGTATTTT,CASSPSGLAEGDTQYF
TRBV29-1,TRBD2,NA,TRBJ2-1,TGCAGCGTAGAATCCCCTAGCGGGAGCTACAATGAGCAGTTCTTC,CSVESPSGSYNEQFF
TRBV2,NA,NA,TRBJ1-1,TGTGCCAGCAGTGAACAATGGAACACTGAAGCTTTCTTT,CASSEQWNTEAFF
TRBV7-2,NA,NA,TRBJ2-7,TGTGCCAGCAGCCCGGCCTACGAGCAGTACTTC,CASSPAYEQYF
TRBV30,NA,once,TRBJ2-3,TGTGCCTGGAGTGTAGGTATGGACTCCTACCTTAGCACTAGCACAGATACGCAGTATTTT,CAWSVGMDSYLSTSTDTQYF
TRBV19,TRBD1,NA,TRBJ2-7,TGTGCCAGTAGTGGGGGGACAGGGAACTACGAGCAGTACTTC,CASSGGTGNYEQYF
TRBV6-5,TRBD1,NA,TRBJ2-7,TGTGCCAGCAGTTACGGGGGACAGGGCAGCTCCTACGAGCAGTACTTC,CASSYGGQGSSYEQYF
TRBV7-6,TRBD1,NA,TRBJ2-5,TGTGCCAGCAGCCCCCGGGACCCCAGGGGGCGAGAGACCCAGTACTTC,CASSPRDPRGRETQYF
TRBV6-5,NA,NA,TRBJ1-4,TGTGCCAGCAGCCAACACGATAATGAAAAACTGTTTTTT,CASSQHDNEKLFF
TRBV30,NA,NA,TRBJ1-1,TGTGCCTGGAGTGTAAAGCCCGGGGGTTTTAGAGCTTTCTTT,CAWSVKPGGFRAFF
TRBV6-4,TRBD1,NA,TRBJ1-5,TGTGCCAGCAGTGAAGTGGACAGGGGAACTCCGCCCCAGCATTTT,CASSEVDRGTPPQHF
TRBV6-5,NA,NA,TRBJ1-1,TGTGCCAGCAGTTACGTTCGGGGTAACACTGAAGCTTTCTTT,CASSYVRGNTEAFF
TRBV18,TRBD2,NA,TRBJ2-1,TGTGCCAGCTCACCACAGAGACTAGCGGGGTATGAGCAGTTCTTC,CASSPQRLAGYEQFF
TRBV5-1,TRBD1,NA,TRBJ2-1,TGCGCCAGCAGCTCCACAGGGGACCGGAGCAATGAGCAGTTCTTC,CASSSTGDRSNEQFF
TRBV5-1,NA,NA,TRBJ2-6,TGCGCCAGCAGCCCGACGGGGAGCTCTGGGGCCAACGTCCTGACTTTC,CASSPTGSSGANVLTF
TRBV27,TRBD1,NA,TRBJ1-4,TGTGCCACCTACATCTTGGGACAGGGTAATGAAAAACTGTTTTTT,CATYILGQGNEKLFF
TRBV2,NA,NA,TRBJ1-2,TGTGCCAGCAGCGATCACCCACAGGGCGCCTATGGCTACACCTTC,CASSDHPQGAYGYTF
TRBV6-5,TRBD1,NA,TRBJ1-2,TGTGCCAGCAGTTACTCAGGGACAGGCGGGGTTGGCTACACCTTC,CASSYSGTGGVGYTF
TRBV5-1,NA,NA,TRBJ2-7,TGCGCCAGCAGCCAGTTGGGGGCTCCATACGAGCAGTACTTC,CASSQLGAPYEQYF
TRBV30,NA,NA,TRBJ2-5,TGTGCCTGGAGTGTACAGGGGACCCAGTACTTC,CAWSVQGTQYF
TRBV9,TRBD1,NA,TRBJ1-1,TGTGCCAGCAGCATAACAGGGGAGCTGAACACTGAAGCTTTCTTT,CASSITGELNTEAFF
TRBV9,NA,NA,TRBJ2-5,TGTGCCAGCAGCGTAGACGTTAGGGGATTCGAGACCCAGTACTTC,CASSVDVRGFETQYF
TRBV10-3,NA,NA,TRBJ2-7,TGTGCCATCAGTGAGTCTCGAGGGCCCCACGAGCAGTACTTC,CAISESRGPHEQYF
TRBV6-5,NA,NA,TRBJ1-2,TGTGCCAGCAGTTTCAGGGATTCGTATGGCTACACCTTC,CASSFRDSYGYTF
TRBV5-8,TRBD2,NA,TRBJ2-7,TGTGCCAGCAGCTTCACCCTCCTAGCGGGGGCCTCCTACGAGCAGTACTTC,CASSFTLLAGASYEQYF
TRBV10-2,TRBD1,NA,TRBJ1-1,TGCGCCAGCAGCCCACAGGGGGCGGGGACTGAAGCTTTCTTT,CASSPQGAGTEAFF